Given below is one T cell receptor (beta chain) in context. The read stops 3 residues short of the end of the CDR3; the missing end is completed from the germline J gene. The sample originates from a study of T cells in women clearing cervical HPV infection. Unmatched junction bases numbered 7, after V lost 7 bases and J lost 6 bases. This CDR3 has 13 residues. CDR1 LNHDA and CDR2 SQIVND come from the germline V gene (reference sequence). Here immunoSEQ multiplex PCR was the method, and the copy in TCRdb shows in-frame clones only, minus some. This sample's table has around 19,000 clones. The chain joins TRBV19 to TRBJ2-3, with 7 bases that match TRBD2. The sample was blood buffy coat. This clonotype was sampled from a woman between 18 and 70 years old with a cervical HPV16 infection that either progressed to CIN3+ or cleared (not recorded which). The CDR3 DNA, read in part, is TGTGCCAGTAACGACGGGGGGTTCGATACG. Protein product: CASNDGGFDT. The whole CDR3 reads CASNDGGFDTQYF. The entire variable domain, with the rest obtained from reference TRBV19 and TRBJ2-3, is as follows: DGGITQSPKYLFRKEGQNVTLSCEQNLNHDAMYWYRQDPGQGLRLIYYSQIVNDFQKGDIAEGYSVSREKKESFPLTVTSAQKNPTAFYLCASNDGGFDTQYFGPGTRLTVL.